The 11 T cell receptor beta chains reported below all come from one sample, sequenced in a study of cytomegalovirus exposure and HLA in healthy donors. The PCR contained 60 Vbeta and 13 Jbeta primers. Repertoires were generated with immunoSEQ multiplex PCR, while TCRdb's copy carries only in-frame clones and drops some. The sample lists 140,000 or so clones; 70% to 80% were seen once. The sample was PBMCs. These receptors were taken from a woman aged 18-29 years in good health and CMV-seropositive.

This chain links TRBV6-1 with TRBJ1-5, with 7 positions matching TRBD1. The CDR3 is made up of 15 amino acids. The V gene end was trimmed by 6 bases and the J gene end by 4 bases; junction bases not matched to a gene: 9. Germline loops: CDR1 MNHNS, CDR2 SASEGT. The CDR3 DNA sequence: TGTGCCAGCAGGATACAGGGGCTAGGAAATCAGCCCCAGCATTTT. Its translation is CASRIQGLGNQPQHF.

This chain joins TRBV4-1 and TRBJ2-2; 9 positions match TRBD1. V lost 5 bases, J lost 0 bases, and 4 bases stayed unmatched. Per germline, CDR1 MGHRA and CDR2 YSYEKL. The CDR3 runs 16 residues. Here the CDR3 reads CASSNGQGTNTGELFF. The DNA for the CDR3 is TGCGCCAGCAGCAACGGACAGGGGACGAACACCGGGGAGCTGTTTTTT.

The rearrangement links TRBV4-1 to TRBJ1-5, with D maybe TRBD1 (6 bases). Germline CDR1 MGHRA, CDR2 YSYEKL. The CDR3 is 16 amino acids. The ends were cut back, 5 bases at V and 2 bases at J, with 16 bases in the middle. CDR3 DNA sequence: TGCGCCAGCAGCAGCCGGGACATAACCGGCAATCAGCCCCAGCATTTT. Protein sequence: CASSSRDITGNQPQHF.

The chain has TRBV28 and TRBJ1-6, with 7 nucleotides matching TRBD1. Trimming cost V 5 bases and J 7 bases; bases outside gene matches: 8. The CDR3 contains 15 residues. Germline V gene lookup returns CDR1 MDHEN and CDR2 SYDVKM. The CDR3 loop is CASSVVGTVNSPLHF. For the CDR3, the DNA is TGTGCCAGCAGTGTCGTGGGGACAGTAAATTCACCCCTCCACTTT.

The chain joins TRBV4-3 to TRBJ1-1; D perhaps matches TRBD1 (5 bases). Germline V gene sequence: CDR1 LGHNA, CDR2 YSLEER. The CDR3 loop spans 15 amino acids. Deletions cut 0 bases from V and 3 bases from J, with 11 bases between. In nucleotides, the CDR3 is TGCGCCAGCAGCCAAGAAAGGGGCCGGGACACTGAAGCTTTCTTT. Translating gives CASSQERGRDTEAFF.

The chain couples TRBV5-1 to TRBJ2-7, with a tentative D call TRBD2 (5 bases). Between the trimmed V and J ends, which lost 0 bases and 6 bases, there was a span of 13 bases. CDR3 length: 14 amino acids. Germline CDR1 and CDR2: SGHRS and YFSETQ. Here the CDR3 reads CASSLAGLPGEQYF. The CDR3 DNA is TGCGCCAGCAGCTTGGCGGGGTTGCCGGGCGAGCAGTACTTC.

Only a few counts were recorded for this clone. The chain recombines TRBV7-9 with TRBJ1-1; D is uncertain. The CDR3 contains 14 residues. Germline CDR1 is SEHNR and CDR2 is FQNEAQ (reference sequence). Trimming left V 2 bases short and J 0 bases short, with 7 bases between. The chain's CDR3 is CASSLFGVNTEAFF. CDR3 bases: TGTGCCAGCAGCTTATTCGGTGTGAACACTGAAGCTTTCTTT. Combining the CDR3 with reference TRBV7-9 and TRBJ1-1 gives the whole variable domain DTGVSQNPRHKITKRGQNVTFRCDPISEHNRLYWYRQTLGQGPEFLTYFQNEAQLEKSRLLSDRFSAERPKGSFSTLEIQRTEQGDSAMYLCASSLFGVNTEAFFGQGTRLTVV.

This clone was observed a handful of times. The V and J genes are TRBV6-1 and TRBJ1-3; D is ambiguous. This CDR3 spans 14 amino acids. The V gene's germline CDR1 is MNHNS and CDR2 SASEGT. V lost 8 bases and J lost 1, with 12 bases in between. The CDR3 protein is CASLRSISGNTIYF. CDR3 nucleotide sequence: TGTGCCAGCCTCAGGTCAATTTCTGGAAACACCATATATTTT.

The V gene is TRBV21-1, the J gene TRBJ2-4; TRBD1 is taken as the D call from the table, unchecked against the DNA. TRBV21-1 is described as a pseudogene. CDR3 length equals 21 residues. The CDR3 is CASSIHGQGVEECLAKNIQYF. For the CDR3, the DNA is TGTGCCAGCAGCATCCACGGACAGGGGGTCGAGGAGTGCTTAGCCAAAAACATTCAGTACTTC.

CDR3 residues: CASTGYLGEKLFF. The CDR3 nucleotides are TGCGCCAGCACAGGGTACTTAGGCGAAAAACTGTTTTTT. The J gene is TRBJ1-4, the V gene TRBV5-1; tentative D call: TRBD1 (5 bases). The germline V gene has CDR1 SGHRS and CDR2 YFSETQ. With 6 bases removed from V and 8 bases from J, the gap between germline ends came to 14 bases. CDR3 size: 13 residues. Filled out from reference TRBV5-1 and TRBJ1-4, the complete variable domain reads KAGVTQTPRYLIKTRGQQVTLSCSPISGHRSVSWYQQTPGQGLQFLFEYFSETQRNKGNFPGRFSGRQFSNSRSEMNVSTLELGDSALYLCASTGYLGEKLFFGSGTQLSVL.

The chain combines TRBV30 with TRBJ2-3; 8 bases agree with TRBD2. J gave up 2 bases and V 0 bases, and 4 bases lay outside the gene matches. The germline V gene has CDR1 GTSNPN and CDR2 SVGIG (reference sequence). The CDR3 covers 15 residues. CDR3 coding DNA: TGTGCCTGGAGTGTCGGAGCGGGGGTCACAGATACGCAGTATTTT. It codes for CAWSVGAGVTDTQYF. Full variable domain (remainder filled in from reference TRBV30 and TRBJ2-3): SQTIHQWPATLVQPVGSPLSLECTVEGTSNPNLYWYRQAAGRGLQLLFYSVGIGQISSEVPQNLSASRPQDRQFILSSKKLLLSDSGFYLCAWSVGAGVTDTQYFGPGTRLTVL.